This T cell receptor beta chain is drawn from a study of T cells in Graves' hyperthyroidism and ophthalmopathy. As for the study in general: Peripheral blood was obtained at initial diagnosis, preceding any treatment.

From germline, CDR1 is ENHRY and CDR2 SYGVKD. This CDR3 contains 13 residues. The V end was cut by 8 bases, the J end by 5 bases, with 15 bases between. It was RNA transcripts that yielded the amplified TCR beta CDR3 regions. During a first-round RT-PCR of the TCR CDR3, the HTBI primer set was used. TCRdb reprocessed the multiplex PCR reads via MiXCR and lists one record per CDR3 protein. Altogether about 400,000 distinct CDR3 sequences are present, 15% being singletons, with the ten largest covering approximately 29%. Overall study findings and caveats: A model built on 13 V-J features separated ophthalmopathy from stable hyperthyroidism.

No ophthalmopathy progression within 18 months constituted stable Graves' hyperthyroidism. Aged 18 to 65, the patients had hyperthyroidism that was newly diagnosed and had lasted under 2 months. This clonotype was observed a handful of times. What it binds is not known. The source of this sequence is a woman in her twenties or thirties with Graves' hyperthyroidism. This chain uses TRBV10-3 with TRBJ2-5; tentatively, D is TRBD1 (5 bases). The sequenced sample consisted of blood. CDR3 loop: CAIREVKGETQYF. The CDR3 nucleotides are TGTGCCATCCGAGAGGTTAAGGGGGAGACCCAGTACTTC.